This T cell receptor beta chain was sequenced during a study of blood T cell repertoires in COVID-19. V lost 1 base, J lost 6 bases, and 6 bases stayed unmatched. The CDR3 runs to 16 residues. Per germline, CDR1 SEHNR and CDR2 FQNEAQ (reference sequence). Here immunoSEQ multiplex PCR was the method, and the copy in TCRdb shows in-frame clones only, minus some. The top ten hold 7.9% of the sample, which has under 250,000 clones, 81% seen once. This TCR was sampled from a woman older than 75 with acute or convalescent COVID-19. This rearrangement joins TRBV7-9 to TRBJ2-2; 9 positions match TRBD2. Sample: peripheral blood. Written as DNA, the CDR3 is TGTGCCAGCAGCTTAGGGGCGGGGGGGCCCCCCGGGGAGCTGTTTTTT. It codes for CASSLGAGGPPGELFF.